The entry that follows covers one T cell receptor (beta chain) sequence. Trimming left V 0 bases short and J 2 bases short, with 8 bases between. The CDR3 runs 14 residues. The germline gives CDR1 ENHRY, CDR2 SYGVKD. This sample was included in a study of blood T cell repertoires in COVID-19. Across the whole study: Whether acute or convalescent, the COVID-19 samples came from the United States, Italy and Spain.

The data were produced by immunoSEQ multiplex PCR, yet TCRdb's version contains in-frame clones alone and is incomplete. The repertoire holds approximately 120,000 clones, with 85% to 90% as singletons. The J gene is TRBJ2-7, the V gene TRBV10-3; tentative D call: TRBD1 (6 bases). The clonotype was recovered from a woman of 80 years or more with acute or convalescent COVID-19. The sample taken for sequencing was peripheral blood. CDR3 amino acids: CAISESTGPYEQYF. CDR3 bases: TGTGCCATCAGTGAGTCAACAGGGCCCTACGAGCAGTACTTC.